Listed below are T cell receptor beta chains from one sample, sequenced in a study of blood T cell repertoires in COVID-19. Here immunoSEQ multiplex PCR was the method, and the copy in TCRdb shows in-frame clones only, minus some. The table includes about 160,000 clones, less than 85% detected once. Sequencing used peripheral blood. Receptors originate from a woman between 40 and 50 years old with COVID-19, enrolled during active disease. Each CDR3 is given with its conserved first and last residue. The D gene is left open where the match is weak. Size tells how often a clone was seen (once, few, many) or the class of an expanded clone, and some rows leave it out.

>NA|NA|TRBV11-2|TRBJ2-5
TGTGCCAGCAGCCGACGGGAGATGGAGACCCAGTACTTC
CASSRREMETQYF
>TRBD1|NA|TRBV3-1/TRBV3-2|TRBJ1-2
TGTGCCAGCAGCCTTACAGGGGGGTCAGGGTTGAATGGCTACACCTTC
CASSLTGGSGLNGYTF
>TRBD1|once|TRBV18|TRBJ2-1
TGTGCCAGCTCACCACCCACCGGACAGGGTGCTGATGAGCAGTTCTTC
CASSPPTGQGADEQFF
>NA|NA|TRBV2|TRBJ1-3
TGTGCCAGCACCGAGAGGAGGGGAGGTGGAAACACCATATATTTT
CASTERRGGGNTIYF
>TRBD2|NA|TRBV19|TRBJ2-1
TGTGCCAGTAAAGATATGACTAGCGACTACAATGAGCAGTTCTTC
CASKDMTSDYNEQFF
>NA|NA|TRBV9|TRBJ2-1
TGTGCCAGCAGCGTAGGCGCGGGACCCCTCAGCTCCTACAATGAGCAGTTCTTC
CASSVGAGPLSSYNEQFF
>TRBD2|NA|TRBV19|TRBJ2-1
TGTGCCAGTAGTATATCGTCTGGGCGGGAGGTTCCCAATGAGCAGTTCTTC
CASSISSGREVPNEQFF
>TRBD2|once|TRBV19|TRBJ2-1
TGTGCCAGTAGTATTTTCGGCACCGGGACTACCTACAATGAGCAGTTCTTC
CASSIFGTGTTYNEQFF
>TRBD1|NA|TRBV9|TRBJ2-4
TGTGCCAGCAGCGTAGGACAGGGTCGGGTGAACATTCAGTACTTC
CASSVGQGRVNIQYF
>NA|NA|TRBV28|TRBJ1-5
TGTGCCAGCACCAACTCACAGGGATTCAATCAGCCCCAGCATTTT
CASTNSQGFNQPQHF
>TRBD2|once|TRBV30|TRBJ2-3
TGTGCCGGCACCGGGGAGGGAAGCGCAGATACGCAGTATTTT
CAGTGEGSADTQYF
>NA|NA|TRBV9|TRBJ2-1
TGTGCCAGCAGCGTAGTGGAAGCGGGCGGTTACAATGAGCAGTTCTTC
CASSVVEAGGYNEQFF
>TRBD2|NA|TRBV6-5|TRBJ2-1
TGTGCCAGCAATCTACTAGCGGGAGAGCCCAATGAGCAGTTCTTC
CASNLLAGEPNEQFF
>TRBD2|NA|TRBV7-6|TRBJ2-3
TGTGCCAGCAGCCCACTAGCGGGGGGGTCGGATACGCAGTATTTT
CASSPLAGGSDTQYF
>NA|NA|TRBV28|TRBJ2-3
TGTGCCAGCAGCTCAATAGGGTCGGGCAGGGCCGAAGATACGCAGTATTTT
CASSSIGSGRAEDTQYF
>NA|NA|TRBV30|TRBJ2-1
TGTGCCTGGAGTGTAGGCGGAGGCTACAATGAGCAGTTCTTC
CAWSVGGGYNEQFF
>NA|NA|TRBV18|TRBJ2-1
TGTGCCAGCTCACCTCCTGGTGGGGGGGCAGGCAATGAGCAGTTCTTC
CASSPPGGGAGNEQFF
>TRBD2|NA|TRBV19|TRBJ2-7
TGTGCCAGTAAGGTGGTAGCGGGCTCCTACGAGCAGTACTTC
CASKVVAGSYEQYF
>TRBD2|once|TRBV5-4|TRBJ2-1
TGTGCCAGCAGCTCTAGGTCCCACGGGGGGGCCTACAATGAGCAGTTCTTC
CASSSRSHGGAYNEQFF
>NA|NA|TRBV9|TRBJ1-6
TGTGCCAGTTCCGACTCCTCCTATAATTCACCCCTCCACTTT
CASSDSSYNSPLHF
>NA|NA|TRBV11-1|TRBJ1-5
TGTGCCAGCAGCTTGGAGGGGACTCAGCCCCAGCATTTT
CASSLEGTQPQHF
>NA|many|TRBV2|TRBJ2-3
TGTGCCAGCAGCGCAGGGATGGTCAAGGCAGATACGCAGTATTTT
CASSAGMVKADTQYF
>NA|NA|TRBV5-1|TRBJ2-1
TGCGCCAGCAGCTCGAGGGTACGCAATGAGCAGTTCTTC
CASSSRVRNEQFF
>NA|NA|TRBV7-9|TRBJ2-1
TGTGCCAGCAGCGTCGACAATGAGCAGTTCTTC
CASSVDNEQFF
>TRBD1|NA|TRBV5-1|TRBJ2-5
TGCGCCAGCAGCTTGGAGGGACAGGGACAAGAGACCCAGTACTTC
CASSLEGQGQETQYF
>NA|few|TRBV5-4|TRBJ1-2
TGTGCCAGCAGCTTTGGAGGATGGGGTGGCTACACCTTC
CASSFGGWGGYTF
>NA|few|TRBV28|TRBJ1-1
TGTGCCAGCAGTTTCCAGGGAGGGAACACTGAAGCTTTCTTT
CASSFQGGNTEAFF
>TRBD2|NA|TRBV14|TRBJ2-3
TGTGCCAGCAGCCAAGTCCGCGGGAGGGCTGTAGATTTT
CASSQVRGRAVDF
>TRBD1|NA|TRBV30|TRBJ1-1
TGTGGATTAGACAGGGGAGATACTGAAGCTTTCTTT
CGLDRGDTEAFF
>NA|NA|TRBV6-5|TRBJ1-6
TGTGCCAGCACTAATCAGGGTGACAATTCACCCCTCCACTTT
CASTNQGDNSPLHF
>TRBD1|many|TRBV6-1|TRBJ1-4
TGTGCCAGCAGTGAACAGGGGGCTGGTGAAAAACTGTTTTTT
CASSEQGAGEKLFF